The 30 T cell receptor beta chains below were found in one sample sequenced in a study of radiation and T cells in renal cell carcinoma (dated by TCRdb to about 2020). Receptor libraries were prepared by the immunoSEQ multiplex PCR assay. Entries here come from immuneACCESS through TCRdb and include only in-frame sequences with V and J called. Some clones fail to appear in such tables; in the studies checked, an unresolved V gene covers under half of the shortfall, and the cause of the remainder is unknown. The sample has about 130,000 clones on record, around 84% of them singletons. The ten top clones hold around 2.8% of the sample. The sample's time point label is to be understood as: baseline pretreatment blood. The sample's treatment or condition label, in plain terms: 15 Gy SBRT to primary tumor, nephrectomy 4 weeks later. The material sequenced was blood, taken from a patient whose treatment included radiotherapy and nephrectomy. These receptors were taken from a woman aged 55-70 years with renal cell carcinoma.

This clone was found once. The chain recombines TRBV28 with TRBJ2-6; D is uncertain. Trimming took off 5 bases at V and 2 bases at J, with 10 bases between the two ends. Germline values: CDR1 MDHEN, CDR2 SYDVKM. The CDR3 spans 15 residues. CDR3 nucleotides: TGTGCCAGCAGTCCGAAGCACACTGGGGCCAACGTCCTGACTTTC. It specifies CASSPKHTGANVLTF.

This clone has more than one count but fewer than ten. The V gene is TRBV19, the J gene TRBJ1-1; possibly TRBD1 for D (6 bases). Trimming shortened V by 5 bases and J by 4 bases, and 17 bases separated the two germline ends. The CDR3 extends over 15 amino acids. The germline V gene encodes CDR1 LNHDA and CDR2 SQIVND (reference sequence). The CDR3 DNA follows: TGTGCCAGTAGTTGGGAAGGGGGACTCGGCACTGAAGCTTTCTTT. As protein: CASSWEGGLGTEAFF. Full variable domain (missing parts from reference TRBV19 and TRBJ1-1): DGGITQSPKYLFRKEGQNVTLSCEQNLNHDAMYWYRQDPGQGLRLIYYSQIVNDFQKGDIAEGYSVSREKKESFPLTVTSAQKNPTAFYLCASSWEGGLGTEAFFGQGTRLTVV.

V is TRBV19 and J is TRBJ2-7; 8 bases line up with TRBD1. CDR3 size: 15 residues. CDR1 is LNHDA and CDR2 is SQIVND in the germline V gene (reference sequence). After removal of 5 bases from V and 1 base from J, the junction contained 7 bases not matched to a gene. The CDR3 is CASSGYRGTSYEQYF. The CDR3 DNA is TGTGCCAGTAGTGGGTACAGGGGGACTTCCTACGAGCAGTACTTC. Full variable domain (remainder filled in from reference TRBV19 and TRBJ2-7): DGGITQSPKYLFRKEGQNVTLSCEQNLNHDAMYWYRQDPGQGLRLIYYSQIVNDFQKGDIAEGYSVSREKKESFPLTVTSAQKNPTAFYLCASSGYRGTSYEQYFGPGTRLTVT.

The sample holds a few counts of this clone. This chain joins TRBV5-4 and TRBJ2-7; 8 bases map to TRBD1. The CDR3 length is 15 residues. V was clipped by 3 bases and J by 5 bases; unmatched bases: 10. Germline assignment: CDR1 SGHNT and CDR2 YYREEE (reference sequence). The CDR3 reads CASSSEDRAINEQYF. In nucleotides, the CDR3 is TGTGCCAGCAGCTCGGAGGACAGGGCCATCAACGAGCAGTACTTC.

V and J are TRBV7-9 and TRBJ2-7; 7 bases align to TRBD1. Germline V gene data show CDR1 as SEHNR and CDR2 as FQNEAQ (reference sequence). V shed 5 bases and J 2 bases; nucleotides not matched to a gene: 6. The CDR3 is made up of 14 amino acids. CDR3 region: CASSLGQLTYEQYF. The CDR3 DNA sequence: TGTGCCAGCAGCCTGGGACAGCTTACCTACGAGCAGTACTTC.

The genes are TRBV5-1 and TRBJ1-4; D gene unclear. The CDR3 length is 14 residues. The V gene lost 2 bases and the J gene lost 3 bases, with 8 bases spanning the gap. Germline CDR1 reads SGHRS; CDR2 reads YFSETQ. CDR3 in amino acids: CASSFDGANEKLFF. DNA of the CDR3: TGCGCCAGCAGCTTCGACGGCGCTAATGAAAAACTGTTTTTT.

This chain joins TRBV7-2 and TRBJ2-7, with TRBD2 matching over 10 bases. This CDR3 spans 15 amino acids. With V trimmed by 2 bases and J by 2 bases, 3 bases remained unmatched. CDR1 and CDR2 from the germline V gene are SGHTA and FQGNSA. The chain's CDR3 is CASSLTAGGAYEQYF. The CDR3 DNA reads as TGTGCCAGCAGCTTAACAGCGGGAGGGGCCTACGAGCAGTACTTC. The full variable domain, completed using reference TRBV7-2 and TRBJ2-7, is GAGVSQSPSNKVTEKGKDVELRCDPISGHTALYWYRQSLGQGLEFLIYFQGNSAPDKSGLPSDRFSAERTGGSVSTLTIQRTQQEDSAVYLCASSLTAGGAYEQYFGPGTRLTVT.

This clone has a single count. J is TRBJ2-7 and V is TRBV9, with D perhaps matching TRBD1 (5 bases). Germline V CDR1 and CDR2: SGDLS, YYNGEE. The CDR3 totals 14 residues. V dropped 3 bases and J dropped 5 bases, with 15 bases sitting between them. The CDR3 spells CASSGSPGLHEQYF. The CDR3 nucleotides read TGTGCCAGCAGCGGGTCCCCAGGGCTCCACGAGCAGTACTTC.

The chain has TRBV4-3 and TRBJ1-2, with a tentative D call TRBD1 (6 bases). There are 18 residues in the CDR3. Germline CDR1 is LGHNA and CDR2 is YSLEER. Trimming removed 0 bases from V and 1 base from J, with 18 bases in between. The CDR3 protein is CASSQDMSRGASNYGYTF. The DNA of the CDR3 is TGCGCCAGCAGCCAAGATATGAGTAGGGGGGCCAGTAACTATGGCTACACCTTC.

The CDR3 DNA is TGTGCCAGCTCACTGTTTAGTGGGCAGTCCTACGAGCAGTACTTC. This translates into CASSLFSGQSYEQYF. The chain couples TRBV18 to TRBJ2-7, with D unresolved. Germline CDR1 is KGHSH and CDR2 is LQKENI. Trimming stripped 4 bases from V and 1 base from J, with 14 bases between. CDR3 length equals 15 residues.

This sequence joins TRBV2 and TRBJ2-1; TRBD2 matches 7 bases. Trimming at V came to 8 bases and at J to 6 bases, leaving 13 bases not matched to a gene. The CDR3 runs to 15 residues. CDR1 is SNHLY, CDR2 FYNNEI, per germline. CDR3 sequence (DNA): TGTGCCAGCGATCGCGGCGGGGGAGCATCCAATGAGCAGTTCTTC. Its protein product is CASDRGGGASNEQFF.

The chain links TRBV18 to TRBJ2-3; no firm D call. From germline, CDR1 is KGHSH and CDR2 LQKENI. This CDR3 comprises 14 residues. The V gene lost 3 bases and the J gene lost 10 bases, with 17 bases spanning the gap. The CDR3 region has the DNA TGTGCCAGCTCACCTACAAGGGATACTACTCCGCAGTATTTT. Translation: CASSPTRDTTPQYF. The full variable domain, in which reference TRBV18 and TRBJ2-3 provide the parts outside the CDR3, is NAGVMQNPRHLVRRRGQEARLRCSPMKGHSHVYWYRQLPEEGLKFMVYLQKENIIDESGMPKERFSAEFPKEGPSILRIQQVVRGDSAAYFCASSPTRDTTPQYFGPGTRLTVL.

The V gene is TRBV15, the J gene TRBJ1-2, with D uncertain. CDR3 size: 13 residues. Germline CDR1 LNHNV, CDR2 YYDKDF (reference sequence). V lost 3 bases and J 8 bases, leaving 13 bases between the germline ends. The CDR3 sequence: CATSSGPAGGYTF. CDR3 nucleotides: TGTGCCACCAGCAGTGGCCCTGCGGGCGGCTACACCTTC.

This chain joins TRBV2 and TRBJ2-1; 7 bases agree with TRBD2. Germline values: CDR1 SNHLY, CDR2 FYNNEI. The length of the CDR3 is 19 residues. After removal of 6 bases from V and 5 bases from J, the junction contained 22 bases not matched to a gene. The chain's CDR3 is CASRGGVAPGPPNHNEQFF. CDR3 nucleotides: TGTGCCAGCAGGGGAGGGGTTGCCCCGGGACCCCCGAACCACAATGAGCAGTTCTTC.

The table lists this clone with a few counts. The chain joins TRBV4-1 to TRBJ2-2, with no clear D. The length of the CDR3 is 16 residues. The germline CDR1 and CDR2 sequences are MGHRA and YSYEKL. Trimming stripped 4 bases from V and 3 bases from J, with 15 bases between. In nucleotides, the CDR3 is TGCGCCAGCAGCCTTAGAGGCCTCAGGTACACCGGGGAGCTGTTTTTT. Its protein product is CASSLRGLRYTGELFF.

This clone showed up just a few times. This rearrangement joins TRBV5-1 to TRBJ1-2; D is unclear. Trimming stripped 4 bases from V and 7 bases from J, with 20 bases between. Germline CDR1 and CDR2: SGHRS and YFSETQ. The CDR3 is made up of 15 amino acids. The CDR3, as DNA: TGCGCCAGCAGCCTTCTGTTCGGCGATACCGGTGGCTACACCTTC. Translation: CASSLLFGDTGGYTF.

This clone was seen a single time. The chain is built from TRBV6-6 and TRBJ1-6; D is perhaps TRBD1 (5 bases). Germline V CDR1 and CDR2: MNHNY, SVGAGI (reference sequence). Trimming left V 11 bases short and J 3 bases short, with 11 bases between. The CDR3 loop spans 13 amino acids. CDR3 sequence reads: CAVRDGYNSPLHF. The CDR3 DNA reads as TGTGCCGTCCGGGACGGCTATAATTCACCCCTCCACTTT.

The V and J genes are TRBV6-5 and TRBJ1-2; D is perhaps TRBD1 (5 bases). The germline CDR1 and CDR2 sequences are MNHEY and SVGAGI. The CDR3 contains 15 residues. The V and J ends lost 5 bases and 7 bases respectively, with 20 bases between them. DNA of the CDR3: TGTGCCAGCAGTCCCTCCGGGGCCCGGGGGTTTGGCTACACCTTC. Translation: CASSPSGARGFGYTF.

CDR3 DNA: TGTGCCAGCAGCTCGGAAGCGGCCACAGATACGCAGTATTTT. It is translated as CASSSEAATDTQYF. The chain couples TRBV11-2 to TRBJ2-3; weak D call: TRBD2 (5 bases). V lost 4 bases to trimming and J lost 2 bases, with 10 bases between them. Germline loops: CDR1 SGHAT, CDR2 FQNNGV. This CDR3 comprises 14 residues.

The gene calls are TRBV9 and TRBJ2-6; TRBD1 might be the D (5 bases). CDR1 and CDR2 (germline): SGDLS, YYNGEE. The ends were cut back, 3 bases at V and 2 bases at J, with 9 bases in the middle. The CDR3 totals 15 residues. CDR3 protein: CASSAGLPGANVLTF. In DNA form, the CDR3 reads TGTGCCAGCAGCGCAGGGCTCCCTGGGGCCAACGTCCTGACTTTC.

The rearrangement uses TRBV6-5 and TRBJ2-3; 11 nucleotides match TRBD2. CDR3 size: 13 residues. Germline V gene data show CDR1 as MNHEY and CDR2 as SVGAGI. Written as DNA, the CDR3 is TGTGCTTCGGCTAGCGGGGGGAAGGGTACGCAGTATTTT. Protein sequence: CASASGGKGTQYF.

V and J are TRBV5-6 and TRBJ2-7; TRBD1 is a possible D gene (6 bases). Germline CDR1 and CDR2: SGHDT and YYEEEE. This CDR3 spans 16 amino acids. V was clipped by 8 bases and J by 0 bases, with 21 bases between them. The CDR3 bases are TGTGCCAGAAGGTTCCCAGGGGCCCCGAGCTCCTACGAGCAGTACTTC. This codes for CARRFPGAPSSYEQYF.

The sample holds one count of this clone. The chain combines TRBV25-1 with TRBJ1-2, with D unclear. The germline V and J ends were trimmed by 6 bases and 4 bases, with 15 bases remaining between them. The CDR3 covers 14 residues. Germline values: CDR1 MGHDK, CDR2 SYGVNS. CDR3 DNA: TGTGCCAGCAGACCCCCGGGGTTCCTCTATGGCTACACCTTC. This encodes CASRPPGFLYGYTF.

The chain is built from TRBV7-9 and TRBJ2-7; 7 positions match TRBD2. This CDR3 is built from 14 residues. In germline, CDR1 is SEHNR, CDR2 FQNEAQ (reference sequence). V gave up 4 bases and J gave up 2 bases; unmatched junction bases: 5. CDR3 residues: CASSSGGSAYEQYF. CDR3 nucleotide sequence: TGTGCCAGCAGCTCCGGCGGGAGCGCCTACGAGCAGTACTTC. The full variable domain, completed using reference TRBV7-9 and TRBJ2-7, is DTGVSQNPRHKITKRGQNVTFRCDPISEHNRLYWYRQTLGQGPEFLTYFQNEAQLEKSRLLSDRFSAERPKGSFSTLEIQRTEQGDSAMYLCASSSGGSAYEQYFGPGTRLTVT.

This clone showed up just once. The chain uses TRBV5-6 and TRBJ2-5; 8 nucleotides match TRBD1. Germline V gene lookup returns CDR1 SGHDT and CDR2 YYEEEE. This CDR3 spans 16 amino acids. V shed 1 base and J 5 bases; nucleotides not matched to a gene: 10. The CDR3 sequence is CASSLLGTGSLETQYF. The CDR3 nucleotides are TGTGCCAGCAGCTTGCTCGGGACAGGCTCATTGGAGACCCAGTACTTC.

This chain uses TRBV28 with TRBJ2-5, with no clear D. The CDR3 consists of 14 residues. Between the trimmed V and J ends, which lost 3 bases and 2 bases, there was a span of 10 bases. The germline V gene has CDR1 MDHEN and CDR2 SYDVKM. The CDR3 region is CASSFIDGQETQYF. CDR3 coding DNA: TGTGCCAGCAGTTTTATAGACGGGCAAGAGACCCAGTACTTC.

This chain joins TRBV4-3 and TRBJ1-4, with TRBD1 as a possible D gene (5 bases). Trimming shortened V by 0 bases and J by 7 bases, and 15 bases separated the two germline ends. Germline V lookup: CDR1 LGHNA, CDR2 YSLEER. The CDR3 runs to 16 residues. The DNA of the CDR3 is TGCGCCAGCAGCCAAGAAAGGTTCAGGGCTCGTGAAAAACTGTTTTTT. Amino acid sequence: CASSQERFRAREKLFF.

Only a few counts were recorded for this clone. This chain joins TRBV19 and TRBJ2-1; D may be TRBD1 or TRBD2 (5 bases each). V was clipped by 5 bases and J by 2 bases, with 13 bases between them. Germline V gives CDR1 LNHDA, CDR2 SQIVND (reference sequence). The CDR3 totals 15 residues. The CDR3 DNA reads TGTGCCAGTAGTTGGGGGAGAAGCCCCTACAATGAGCAGTTCTTC. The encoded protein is CASSWGRSPYNEQFF.

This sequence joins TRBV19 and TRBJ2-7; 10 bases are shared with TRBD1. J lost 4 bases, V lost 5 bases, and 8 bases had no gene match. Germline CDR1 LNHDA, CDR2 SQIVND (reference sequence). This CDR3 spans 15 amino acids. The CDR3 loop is CASSLSGTGVYEQYF. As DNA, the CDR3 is TGTGCCAGTAGTTTATCCGGGACAGGGGTGTACGAGCAGTACTTC.

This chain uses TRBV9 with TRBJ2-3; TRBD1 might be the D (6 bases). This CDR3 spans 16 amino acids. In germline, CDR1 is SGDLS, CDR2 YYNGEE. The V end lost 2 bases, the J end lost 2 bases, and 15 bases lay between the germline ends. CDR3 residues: CASSVRDRTFTDTQYF. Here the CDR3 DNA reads TGTGCCAGCAGCGTGAGAGACAGGACCTTCACAGATACGCAGTATTTT.